The text below deals with one T cell receptor beta chain. The antigen is unknown. A multiplex PCR was run with 60 Vbeta primers and 13 Jbeta primers. Original analysis: Per a later analysis, the number of unique TCR beta chains was some 75 million, of which around 10 million were shared. Assay used: immunoSEQ multiplex PCR; TCRdb lists only in-frame clones, some missing. The V and J calls and clone size were taken over from that table, and D and trimming were inferred from the DNA. The sample contains around 150,000 clones, roughly 80% of which appear only once. The sample originates from a study of cytomegalovirus exposure and HLA in healthy donors. Study information: The early release's HLA-typed donors yielded 78 million or so unique TCRs. General study findings and limits: Presence/absence analyses treated sequencing depth as roughly uniform across donors.

This TCR was recovered from a man aged 25-45 years in good health and CMV-seropositive. Sequenced input: PBMCs.

The CDR3 DNA follows: TGTGCCAGCAGCCTGGGACTGGACAACACTGAAGCTTTCTTT. Residues: CASSLGLDNTEAFF. The genes are TRBV7-8 and TRBJ1-1; tentative D call: TRBD1 (5 bases). The CDR3 length is 14 residues. Deletions cut 5 bases from V and 2 bases from J, with 12 bases between. Germline CDR1 is SGHVS and CDR2 is FQNEAQ.